Each of the 16 T cell receptor beta chains below was sequenced from the same sample in a study of blood T cell repertoires in COVID-19. Assay: immunoSEQ multiplex PCR; the TCRdb copy retains only in-frame clones and omits some. The sample has a few hundred thousand clones; 83% are singletons. The sequencing input was peripheral blood. These receptors were collected from a woman in her 30s with COVID-19, enrolled during active disease.

This clone was counted once. The J gene is TRBJ2-7, the V gene TRBV10-2; D is uncertain. Germline CDR1 is WSHSY and CDR2 is SAAADI. Trimming took off 7 bases at V and 0 bases at J, with 13 bases between the two ends. This CDR3 contains 14 residues. The CDR3 loop is CASTHLTGSYEQYF. CDR3 bases: TGCGCCAGCACCCATTTAACTGGCTCCTACGAGCAGTACTTC.

This rearrangement joins TRBV2 to TRBJ1-2; D might be TRBD1 (6 bases). Trimming pared 2 bases from V and 4 bases from J, leaving 14 bases between. Per germline, CDR1 SNHLY and CDR2 FYNNEI. The CDR3 is 15 amino acids. Here the CDR3 DNA reads TGTGCCAGCAGTGAACAGGGGCGCGCGTCCTATGGCTACACCTTC. Translation gives CASSEQGRASYGYTF.

The V and J genes are TRBV7-6 and TRBJ2-7; D gene uncertain. V was cut by 5 bases and J by 4 bases, with 9 bases left in between. Germline values: CDR1 SGHVS, CDR2 FNYEAQ. This CDR3 has 12 residues. CDR3 bases: TGTGCCAGCAGCATAAACCTATACGAGCAGTACTTC. Translating it yields CASSINLYEQYF.

The chain uses TRBV5-4 and TRBJ1-2; D is unresolved. V lost 0 bases and J 7 bases, leaving 10 bases between the germline ends. The germline gives CDR1 SGHNT, CDR2 YYREEE (reference sequence). This CDR3 is built from 13 residues. The CDR3 sequence is CASSLVQPGGYTF. Written as DNA, the CDR3 is TGTGCCAGCAGCTTGGTACAGCCAGGTGGCTACACCTTC.

This rearrangement joins TRBV9 to TRBJ2-3, with TRBD2 identical over 7 bases. V trimming: 2 bases; J trimming: 6 bases; junction bases outside the gene matches: 9. Germline CDR1 reads SGDLS; CDR2 reads YYNGEE. The CDR3 consists of 15 residues. DNA for the CDR3: TGTGCCAGCAGCGTCAGGACTAGTAAGCAGGATACGCAGTATTTT. Its protein product is CASSVRTSKQDTQYF.

The rearrangement links TRBV3-1 (or the pseudogene TRBV3-2) to TRBJ2-3; tentative D call: TRBD2 (5 bases). This CDR3 spans 16 amino acids. V was pared by 0 bases and J by 2 bases, with 12 bases between. Germline V gene lookup returns CDR1 LGHDT and CDR2 YNNKEL (reference sequence). The CDR3 loop reads CASSQEPAALTDTQYF. The CDR3 DNA is TGTGCCAGCAGCCAAGAACCAGCGGCCCTCACAGATACGCAGTATTTT.

CDR3 nucleotide sequence: TGTGCCAGCAGCTTCAGGACTAGCGGGAGGGAGGGGCAGTTCTTC. Residues: CASSFRTSGREGQFF. V and J are TRBV11-2 and TRBJ2-1; 15 bases match TRBD2. Germline-derived CDR1 and CDR2 are SGHAT and FQNNGV. The V and J ends lost 3 bases and 12 bases, in that order; junction bases with no gene match: 6. The CDR3 contains 15 residues.

The chain is built from TRBV2 and TRBJ2-2; TRBD2 agrees at 7 bases. The CDR3 has 13 amino acids. V lost 6 bases and J lost 6; bases outside the gene matches: 4. The germline V gene encodes CDR1 SNHLY and CDR2 FYNNEI. Here the CDR3 reads CASRWTSPGELFF. For the CDR3, the DNA is TGTGCCAGCAGGTGGACTAGTCCCGGGGAGCTGTTTTTT.

The V gene is TRBV7-9, the J gene TRBJ2-3, with TRBD2 matching over 8 bases. This CDR3 has 17 amino acids. Trimming took 3 bases from V and 7 from J; bases not matched to a gene: 15. Per the germline V gene, CDR1 is SEHNR and CDR2 is FQNEAQ (reference sequence). The CDR3 region has the DNA TGTGCCAGCAGCTTCGCTTCTGCAGCGGGAGTCTATAATACGCAGTATTTT. Translating it yields CASSFASAAGVYNTQYF.

A few counts support this clone. The V call is TRBV2, the J call TRBJ1-5, with D tentatively TRBD1 (5 bases). The CDR3 covers 12 residues. Trimming left V 3 bases short and J 7 bases short, with 7 bases between. Germline V gene sequence: CDR1 SNHLY, CDR2 FYNNEI. CDR3 nucleotide sequence: TGTGCCAGCAGTGAGGGGCCCCAGCCCCAGCATTTT. Residues: CASSEGPQPQHF.

This clone was counted once. This chain connects TRBV21-1 to TRBJ2-7; the table gives TRBD2 as D, unverified against the DNA. TRBV21-1 is described as a pseudogene. The CDR3 loop spans 14 amino acids. CDR3 DNA sequence: TGTGCCAGCAGCGCGGGCAAGAGCTCCTACGAGCAGTACTTC. This sequence encodes CASSAGKSSYEQYF.

The chain has TRBV1 and TRBJ1-4; TRBD1, as called in the table, went unchecked against the DNA. TRBV1 is reported as a pseudogene. The CDR3 sequence is 16 residues long. In DNA form, the CDR3 reads TGCACCAGCAGCCAGCAGACAGGGCGAAAGATTGAAAAACTGTTTTTT. It specifies CTSSQQTGRKIEKLFF.

The chain joins TRBV9 to TRBJ2-7; no firm D call. The CDR3 extends over 15 amino acids. Trimming stripped 0 bases from V and 2 bases from J, with 12 bases between. Germline assignment: CDR1 SGDLS and CDR2 YYNGEE. CDR3 DNA: TGTGCCAGCAGCGTAGCAGACTCTTGGGCCTACGAGCAGTACTTC. It codes for CASSVADSWAYEQYF.

This sequence joins TRBV5-4 and TRBJ1-1, with 7 bases that match TRBD1. The CDR3 is made up of 15 amino acids. Germline V CDR1 and CDR2: SGHNT, YYREEE (reference sequence). With V trimmed by 4 bases and J by 0 bases, 6 bases remained unmatched. The DNA for the CDR3 is TGTGCCAGCAGCCCGACAGGGACCATGAACACTGAAGCTTTCTTT. This sequence encodes CASSPTGTMNTEAFF.

The chain uses TRBV10-3 and TRBJ2-1, with TRBD2 as a possible D gene (7 bases). Trimming removed 2 bases at V and 8 bases at J, with 16 bases between. The CDR3 has 15 residues. Germline values: CDR1 ENHRY, CDR2 SYGVKD. The CDR3 DNA is TGTGCCATCAGTGAGAGCAGGGGACGGGAGGATGAGCAGTTCTTC. It is translated as CAISESRGREDEQFF.

The CDR3 coding sequence is TGTGCCAGCAGTGACCCTGGCGGGAACACTGAAGCTTTCTTT. This gives the protein CASSDPGGNTEAFF. V is TRBV2 and J is TRBJ1-1; D remains ambiguous. The CDR3 has 14 residues. V was shortened by 3 bases and J by 1 base, with 9 bases between the two germline ends. Germline CDR1 reads SNHLY; CDR2 reads FYNNEI.